The TCR beta chain described here comes from a study of beta chain features in type 1 diabetes. Study information: Examination covered some 99,000,000 sorted cells spanning all samples. Study findings and constraints: Type 1 diabetes patients showed a moderate but significant shortening of TCRB CDR3s in all four CD4+ subsets.

The authors reverse transcribed all of the isolated RNA, so sequencing captured expressed TCRB transcripts. The table came from immunoSEQ multiplex PCR; TCRdb's copy has only in-frame clones and leaves some out. The sample gives more than 25,000 clones, 55% to 60% of which show up once; 1.5% is in the top ten. Trimming pared 3 bases from V and 7 bases from J, leaving 16 bases between. Germline V CDR1 and CDR2: KGHSH, LQKENI. CDR3 length equals 15 residues. Remarks on this clone: Its antigen is currently unknown.

The chain employs TRBV18 and TRBJ2-4; a weak D match, TRBD2 (9 bases). The clonotype comes from a woman aged 18-29 years with type 1 diabetes. Sequenced material: Tregs from blood. CDR3 protein: CASSPDRAGGNIQYF. CDR3 bases: TGTGCCAGCTCACCGGACAGGGCGGGAGGGAACATTCAGTACTTC.